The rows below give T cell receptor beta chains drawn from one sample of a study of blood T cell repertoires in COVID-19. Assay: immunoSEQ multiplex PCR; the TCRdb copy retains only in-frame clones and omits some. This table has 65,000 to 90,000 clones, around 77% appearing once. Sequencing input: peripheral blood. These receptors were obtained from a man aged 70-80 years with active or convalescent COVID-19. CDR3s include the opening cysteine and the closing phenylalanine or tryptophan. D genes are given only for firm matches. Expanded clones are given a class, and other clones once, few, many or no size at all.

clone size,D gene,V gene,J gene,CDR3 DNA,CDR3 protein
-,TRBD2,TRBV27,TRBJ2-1,TGTGCCAGCATCAAAGCGGGGGGGCAACACAATGAGCAGTTCTTC,CASIKAGGQHNEQFF
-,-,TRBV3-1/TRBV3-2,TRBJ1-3,TGTGCCAGCAGCCAAGATCACAGCGGAAACACCATATATTTT,CASSQDHSGNTIYF
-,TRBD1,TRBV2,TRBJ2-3,TGTGCCGGAAACCGGGACAGGGGCGATACGCAGTATTTT,CAGNRDRGDTQYF
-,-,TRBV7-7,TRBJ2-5,TGTGCCAGCAGCTTAGGCGGACAAGAGACCCAGTACTTC,CASSLGGQETQYF
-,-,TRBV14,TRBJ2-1,TGTGCCAGCAGCCAAGGGGGGCCAGACTACAATGAGCAGTTCTTC,CASSQGGPDYNEQFF
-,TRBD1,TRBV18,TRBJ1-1,TGTGCCAGCTCACCTACCGGGACAGCCCACACTGAAGCTTTCTTT,CASSPTGTAHTEAFF
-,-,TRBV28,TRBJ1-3,TGTGCCAGCAGTCCCTTGGGGCGCGGATCAACTGGAAACACCATATATTTT,CASSPLGRGSTGNTIYF
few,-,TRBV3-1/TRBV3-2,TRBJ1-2,TGTGCCAGCAGCCTCCTGACAGGACCTAACTATGGCTACACCTTC,CASSLLTGPNYGYTF
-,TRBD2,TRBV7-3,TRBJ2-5,TGTGCCAGCAGCGCCGGAGGGGCGGGGGAGGAGACCCAGTACTTC,CASSAGGAGEETQYF
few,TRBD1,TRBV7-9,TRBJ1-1,TGTGCCAGCTCGACAGGGGGCTTCACTGAAGCTTTCTTT,CASSTGGFTEAFF
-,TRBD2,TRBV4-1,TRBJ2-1,TGCGCCAGCAGCCAAGGGCGGGGGGGTGTGAATGAGCAGTTCTTC,CASSQGRGGVNEQFF
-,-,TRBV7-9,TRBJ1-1,TGTGCCAGCAGCTCCCGACGGACAGATACTATGAACACTGAAGCTTTCTTT,CASSSRRTDTMNTEAFF
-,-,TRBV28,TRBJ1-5,TGTGCCAGCAGTTTAGGGGCAAAGACCCAGCATTTT,CASSLGAKTQHF
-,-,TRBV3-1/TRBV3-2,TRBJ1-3,TGTGCCAGCAGCCTTGGCTTGGCTTCCGGAAACACCATATATTTT,CASSLGLASGNTIYF
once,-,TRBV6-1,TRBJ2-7,TGTGCCAGCAGTGACACGGCCTACGAGCAGTACTTC,CASSDTAYEQYF
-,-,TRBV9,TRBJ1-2,TGTGCCAGCAGCGTAGGGCACAACAACTATGGCTACACCTTC,CASSVGHNNYGYTF
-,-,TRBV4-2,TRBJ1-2,TGTGCCAGCAGCCAAGAGGGAGATAGAAGCTATGGCTACACCTTC,CASSQEGDRSYGYTF
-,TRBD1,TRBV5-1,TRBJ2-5,TGCGCCAGCCTTGGACAGGGACAGACCCAGTACTTC,CASLGQGQTQYF
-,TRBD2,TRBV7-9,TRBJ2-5,TGTGCCAGCAGCTTTAGTTCGGGGGGGCAAGAGACCCAGTACTTC,CASSFSSGGQETQYF
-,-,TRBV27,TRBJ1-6,TGTGCCAGCAGACAACAGGGAAACGTTAATTCACCCCTCCACTTT,CASRQQGNVNSPLHF
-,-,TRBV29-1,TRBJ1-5,TGCAGCGTTGCAGGGGTGGATCAGCCCCAGCATTTT,CSVAGVDQPQHF
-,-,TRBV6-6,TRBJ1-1,TGTGCCAGCAGCTATGAGAACACTGAAGCTTTCTTT,CASSYENTEAFF
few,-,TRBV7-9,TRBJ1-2,TGTGCCAGCAGCTCCGGGGCCGGGGCGGGAGGCCTCTATGGCTACACCTTC,CASSSGAGAGGLYGYTF
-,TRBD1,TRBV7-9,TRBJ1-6,TGTGCCAGCAGCCGGGACAGTGAGAATTCACCCCTCCACTTT,CASSRDSENSPLHF
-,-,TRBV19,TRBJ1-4,TGTGCCAGTAGTAGATCGGGGTCGGATGAAAAACTGTTTTTT,CASSRSGSDEKLFF
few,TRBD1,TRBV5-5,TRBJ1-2,TGTGCCAGCAGCCCTCAGGGGGACACGGACTATGGCTACACCTTC,CASSPQGDTDYGYTF
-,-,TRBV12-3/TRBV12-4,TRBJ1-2,TGTGCCAGCAGTAACTACAGGGTGCACTACACCTTC,CASSNYRVHYTF
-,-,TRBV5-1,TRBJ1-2,TGCGCCAGCAGCTTGAAGCAGTCCGAGGCCCAGTTCTATGGCTACACCTTC,CASSLKQSEAQFYGYTF
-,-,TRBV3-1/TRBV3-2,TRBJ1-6,TGTGCCAGCAGCCAAGGGCAGGGGCCAAATTCACCCCTCCACTTT,CASSQGQGPNSPLHF
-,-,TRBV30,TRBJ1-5,TGTGCCTGGAGTGTGGGGGGAGGGTCCCATCAGCCCCAGCATTTT,CAWSVGGGSHQPQHF
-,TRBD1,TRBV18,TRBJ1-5,TGTGCCAGCTCACGAACAGGGGGCATGGGCAATCAGCCCCAGCATTTT,CASSRTGGMGNQPQHF
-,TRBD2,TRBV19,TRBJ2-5,TGTGCCAGTATGGAGACTAGCGGGGGGAGAGAGACCCAGTACTTC,CASMETSGGRETQYF
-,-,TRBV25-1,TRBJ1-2,TGTGCCACTCACGGCTCAGGCAGTAACTATGGCTACACCTTC,CATHGSGSNYGYTF
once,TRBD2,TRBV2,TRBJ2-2,TGTGCCAGCAGGGGACTAGCGGGGGGTAACACCGGGGAGCTGTTTTTT,CASRGLAGGNTGELFF
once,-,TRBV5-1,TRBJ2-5,TGCGCCAGCAGCTTGGGGGCGGGGAGGCAAGAGACCCAGTACTTC,CASSLGAGRQETQYF
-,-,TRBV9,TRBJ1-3,TGTGCCAGCAGCGTAGGGAGTTCGGGTAGTTTCTCTGGAAACACCATATATTTT,CASSVGSSGSFSGNTIYF
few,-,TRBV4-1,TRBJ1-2,TGCGCCAGCAGCCAAGATGGATCGGGTGGTGGCTACACCTTC,CASSQDGSGGGYTF
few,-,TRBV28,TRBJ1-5,TGTGCCAGCAGTGCCTTCATGGACAATGGCAATCAGCCCCAGCATTTT,CASSAFMDNGNQPQHF
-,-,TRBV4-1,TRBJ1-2,TGCGCCAGCAGCCAAGAACTAAAGGCTAACTATGGCTACACCTTC,CASSQELKANYGYTF
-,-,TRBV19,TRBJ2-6,TGTGCCAGTCGGAAGGGGTATGAAGCTGGGGCCAACGTCCTGACTTTC,CASRKGYEAGANVLTF
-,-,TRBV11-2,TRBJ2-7,TGTGCCAGCAGCCCAGAGGATGGGGAGCAGTACTTC,CASSPEDGEQYF
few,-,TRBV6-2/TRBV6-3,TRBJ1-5,TGTGCCAGCAGTTACGTCGATCAGCCCCAGCATTTT,CASSYVDQPQHF
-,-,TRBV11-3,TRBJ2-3,TGTGCCAGCAGCCTTGGGCCACCAGATACGCAGTATTTT,CASSLGPPDTQYF
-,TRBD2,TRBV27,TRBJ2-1,TGTGCCAGCAGTGAGCGGGGGGATTACAATGAGCAGTTCTTC,CASSERGDYNEQFF
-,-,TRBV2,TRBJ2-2,TGTGCCAGCAGTGATCAGGGGCGCGCCGGGGAGCTGTTTTTT,CASSDQGRAGELFF
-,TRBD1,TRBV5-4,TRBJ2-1,TGTGCCAGCAGCTTTTACGGTAAGGGACAGACCTACAATGAGCAGTTCTTC,CASSFYGKGQTYNEQFF
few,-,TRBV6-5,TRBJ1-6,TGTGCCAGCACCGCCGGGACACCGTGGAATTCACCCCTCCACTTT,CASTAGTPWNSPLHF
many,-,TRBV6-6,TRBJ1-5,TGTGCCAGCAGTTCAGGGGTGAATCAGCCCCAGCATTTT,CASSSGVNQPQHF
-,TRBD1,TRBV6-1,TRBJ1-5,TGTGCCAGCAGTAAGGACAGGGTTGGTCAGCCCCAGCATTTT,CASSKDRVGQPQHF
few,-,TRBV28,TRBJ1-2,TGTGCCAGCAACCCGCTGGAGGTCTATGGCTACACCTTC,CASNPLEVYGYTF
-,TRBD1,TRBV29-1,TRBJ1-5,TGCAGCGTAGCCAGGGGGAACAATCAGCCCCAGCATTTT,CSVARGNNQPQHF
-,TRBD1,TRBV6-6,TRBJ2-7,TGTGCCAGCAGCCGCGAGCCGGGACAGGGATACGAGCAGTACTTC,CASSREPGQGYEQYF
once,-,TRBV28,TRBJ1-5,TGTGCCAGCAGTTCGCCAGCGGGCACAAGCAATCAGCCCCAGCATTTT,CASSSPAGTSNQPQHF
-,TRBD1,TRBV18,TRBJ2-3,TGTGCCAGCTCACTCAAGGGGCCGGGACAGGGGTTATCAGATACGCAGTATTTT,CASSLKGPGQGLSDTQYF
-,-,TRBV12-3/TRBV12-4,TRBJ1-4,TGTGCCAGCAGTCCGGGAGAAAAACTGTTTTTT,CASSPGEKLFF
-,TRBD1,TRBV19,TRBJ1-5,TGTGCCAGTAGTAACAAACAGGGGAGCAATCAGCCCCAGCATTTT,CASSNKQGSNQPQHF
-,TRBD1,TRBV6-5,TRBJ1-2,TGTGCCAGCAGAGCGAACAGGGGGGGCGCGGATGGCTACACCTTC,CASRANRGGADGYTF